The 11 T cell receptor beta chains given below trace back to one sample, sequenced in a study of T cells in Graves' hyperthyroidism and ophthalmopathy. Researchers amplified the TCR beta CDR3 regions from RNA transcripts. The HTBI primer set served for first-round RT-PCR of the TCR CDR3. Each CDR3 protein is one row after TCRdb ran MiXCR on the multiplex PCR reads. The sample yields around 660,000 distinct CDR3 sequences, roughly 45% seen once. The specimen sequenced was peripheral blood or thyroid tissue (not recorded which). All receptors come from an adult man with Graves' disease, either hyperthyroidism or ophthalmopathy (not recorded which).

The chain joins TRBV24-1 to TRBJ1-2; TRBD1 agrees at 9 bases. V lost 7 bases and J lost 8; bases outside the gene matches: 10. The CDR3 runs to 14 residues. Germline lookup yields CDR1 KGHDR and CDR2 SFDVKD. This CDR3 reads CATSVGTGSVGYTF. CDR3 nucleotides: TGTGCCACCAGCGTCGGGACAGGGTCTGTAGGCTACACCTTC.

In this sample, this clonotype turned up many times. A read error may explain this, as a much larger clone is one base away. The chain joins TRBV11-2 to TRBJ2-5, with D unclear. The CDR3 has 13 residues. The germline V gene has CDR1 SGHAT and CDR2 FQNNGV. The ends were cut back, 0 bases at V and 2 bases at J, with 4 bases in the middle. The CDR3 DNA is TGTGCCAGCAGCTTAGAACAGCAAGAGACCCAGTACTTC. This encodes CASSLEQQETQYF.

The rearrangement joins TRBV25-1 to TRBJ2-2; tentatively, D is TRBD2 (5 bases). Deletions cut 1 base from V and 2 bases from J, with 8 bases between. There are 15 residues in the CDR3. Germline lookup yields CDR1 MGHDK and CDR2 SYGVNS. CDR3 coding DNA: TGTGCCAGCAGTGAATCGGGATTTAACACCGGGGAGCTGTTTTTT. This gives the protein CASSESGFNTGELFF.

For this clonotype: Because the CDR3 is missing its conserved closing phenylalanine or tryptophan, this is likely a read error. V is TRBV7-2 and J is TRBJ1-5; TRBD1 is a possible D gene (6 bases). From germline, CDR1 is SGHTA and CDR2 FQGNSA. This CDR3 has 13 residues. Trimming stripped 5 bases from V and 3 bases from J, with 8 bases between. The CDR3 loop reads CASSPGVNQPQHS. CDR3 sequence (DNA): TGTGCCAGCAGCCCAGGGGTCAATCAGCCCCAGCATTCT.

This clonotype has ten or more counts. The rearrangement uses TRBV15 and TRBJ1-1, with D perhaps TRBD1 (5 bases). V dropped 5 bases and J dropped 7 bases, with 11 bases sitting between them. The CDR3 is 12 amino acids. Germline CDR1 reads LNHNV; CDR2 reads YYDKDF (reference sequence). CDR3: CATSGHGLEAFF. As DNA, the CDR3 is TGTGCCACCAGCGGACACGGGCTTGAAGCTTTCTTT.

V usage is TRBV24-1 and J usage is TRBJ1-1, with a tentative D call TRBD1 (6 bases). V dropped 0 bases and J dropped 2 bases, with 12 bases sitting between them. The CDR3 contains 16 residues. Per germline, CDR1 KGHDR and CDR2 SFDVKD. The CDR3 DNA is TGTGCCACCAGTGATTTGGGCGGGGGCCTAAACACTGAAGCTTTCTTT. This encodes CATSDLGGGLNTEAFF.

Ten or more counts support this clonotype. This chain connects TRBV10-3 to TRBJ1-4; 8 bases align to TRBD1. CDR1 and CDR2 (germline): ENHRY, SYGVKD. Losses at the gene ends were 4 bases for V and 7 bases for J; bases not matched to a gene: 2. This CDR3 region has 13 residues. CDR3 sequence: CAISGDRSEKLFF. CDR3 nucleotides: TGTGCCATCAGTGGGGACAGGAGTGAAAAACTGTTTTTT.

This clonotype turned up a few times. The chain employs TRBV6-6 and TRBJ2-5, with D unclear. Trimming stripped 7 bases from V and 2 bases from J, with 11 bases between. This CDR3 region has 13 residues. Per the germline V gene, CDR1 is MNHNY and CDR2 is SVGAGI (reference sequence). The chain's CDR3 is CASKAHPQETQYF. DNA of the CDR3: TGTGCCAGCAAAGCGCATCCACAAGAGACCCAGTACTTC.

The chain uses TRBV7-2 and TRBJ1-4, with 7 bases lining up with TRBD1. This CDR3 is 16 amino acids long. Per germline, CDR1 SGHTA and CDR2 FQGNSA. Trimming cost V 5 bases and J 1 base; bases outside gene matches: 7. In nucleotides, the CDR3 is TGTGCCAGCAGCCACACGACAGGGAGAACTAATGAAAAACTGTTTTTT. The encoded protein is CASSHTTGRTNEKLFF.

This clonotype has a count of ten or more. This rearrangement joins TRBV2 to TRBJ1-5; TRBD1 matches 8 bases. The CDR3 has 15 amino acids. CDR1 is SNHLY and CDR2 is FYNNEI in the germline V gene. V lost 7 bases to trimming and J lost 1 base; unmatched junction nucleotides: 6. CDR3 coding DNA: TGTGCCAGCATCCGGGACAGGCTAAGCAATCAGCCCCAGCATTTT. Amino acid sequence: CASIRDRLSNQPQHF.

This clonotype occurred once. Given the absence of the conserved phenylalanine or tryptophan at the CDR3 end, a read error is likely. The limits of the CDR3 on the DNA are not certain, so only TCRdb's listed CDR3 is given. This chain joins TRBV7-9 and TRBJ1-3. The CDR3 spans 9 residues, counting both ends. CDR1 is SEHNR and CDR2 is FQNEAQ in the germline V gene (reference sequence). CDR3 amino acids: CASSRDGTS.